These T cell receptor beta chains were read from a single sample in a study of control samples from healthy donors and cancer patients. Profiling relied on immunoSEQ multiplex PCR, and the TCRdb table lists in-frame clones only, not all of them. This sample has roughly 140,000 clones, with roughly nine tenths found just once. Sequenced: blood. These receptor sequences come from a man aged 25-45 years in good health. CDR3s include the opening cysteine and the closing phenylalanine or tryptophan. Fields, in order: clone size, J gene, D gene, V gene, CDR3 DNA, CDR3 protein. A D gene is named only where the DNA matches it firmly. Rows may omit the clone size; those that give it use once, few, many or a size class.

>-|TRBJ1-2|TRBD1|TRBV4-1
TGCGCCAGCAGCCACTGGGACAGGGCCGACCCTAACTATGGCTACACCTTC
CASSHWDRADPNYGYTF
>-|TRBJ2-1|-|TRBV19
TGTGCCACCCAGGGGAGCTCCTACAATGAGCAGTTCTTC
CATQGSSYNEQFF
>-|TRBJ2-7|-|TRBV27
TGTGCCAGCAGTCCCCTCCAGGATCGCCACGAGCAGTACTTC
CASSPLQDRHEQYF
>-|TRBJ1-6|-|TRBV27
TGTGCCTCGGGGATTAATTCACCCCTCCACTTT
CASGINSPLHF
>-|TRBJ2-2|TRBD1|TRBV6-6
TGTGCCAGCAGTCCCGGGACAGTCAACCCCGGGGAGCTGTTTTTT
CASSPGTVNPGELFF
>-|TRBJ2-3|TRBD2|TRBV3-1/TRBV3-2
TGTGCCAGCACCTGGGGCGCGGGAGGGCCCACAGATACGCAGTATTTT
CASTWGAGGPTDTQYF
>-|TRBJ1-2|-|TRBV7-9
TGTGCCAGCAGGAAGGAAGCTAACTATGGCTACACCTTC
CASRKEANYGYTF
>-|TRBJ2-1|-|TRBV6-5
TGTGCCAGCAGTACGGGATGGACACAGGGCAATGAGCAGTTCTTC
CASSTGWTQGNEQFF
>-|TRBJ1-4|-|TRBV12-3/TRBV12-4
TGTGCCAGCGGACTGTCAACTAATGAAAAACTGTTTTTT
CASGLSTNEKLFF
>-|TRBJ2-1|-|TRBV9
TGTGCCAGCAGCCCCCAGGTGGGGGGTGTATGGAATGAGCAGTTCTTC
CASSPQVGGVWNEQFF
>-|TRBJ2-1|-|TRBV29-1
TGCAGCGCTCAACCGGGAGCGAACAATGAGCAGTTCTTC
CSAQPGANNEQFF
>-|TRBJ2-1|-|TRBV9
TGTGCCAGCAGCCCACCAACGACAGGTCGGGATGAGCAGTTCTTC
CASSPPTTGRDEQFF
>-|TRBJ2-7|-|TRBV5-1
TGCGCCAGCAGCTTGGCCCCTGGGGAGAGGTCTCGCGAGCAGTACTTC
CASSLAPGERSREQYF
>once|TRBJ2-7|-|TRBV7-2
TGTGCCAGCAGCTTTGGACTGCGTGACTACGAGCAGTACTTC
CASSFGLRDYEQYF
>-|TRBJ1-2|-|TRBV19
TGTGCCAGTAGTTTGGACACCCTAATAGATGGCTACACCTTC
CASSLDTLIDGYTF
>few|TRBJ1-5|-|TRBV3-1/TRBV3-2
TGTGCCAGCAGCCTTGGGGGCCTCAATCAGCCCCAGCATTTT
CASSLGGLNQPQHF
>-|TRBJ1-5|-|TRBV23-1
TGCGCCAGCAGTCAATCAGACGGTAATCAGCCCCAGCATTTT
CASSQSDGNQPQHF
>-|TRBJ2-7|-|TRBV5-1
TGCGCCAGCAGCTTGCTTCACGAGCAGTACTTC
CASSLLHEQYF
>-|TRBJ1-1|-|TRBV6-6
TGTGCCAGCAGTTCCCTTAGGGACACCAGGAACACTGAAGCTTTCTTT
CASSSLRDTRNTEAFF
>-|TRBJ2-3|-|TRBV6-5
TGTGCCAGCAGTATACAGGGGGGGGCAGATACGCAGTATTTT
CASSIQGGADTQYF
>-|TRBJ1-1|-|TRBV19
TGTGCCAGTAGTATCAGGGGAAGGGTGCCTGAAGCTTTCTTT
CASSIRGRVPEAFF
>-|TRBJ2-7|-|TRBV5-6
TGTGCCAGCAGCTTGGTTGATTCCTACGAGCAGTACTTC
CASSLVDSYEQYF
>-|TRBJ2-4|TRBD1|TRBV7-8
TGTGCCAGCAGCTTAGGGACAGGGGTAGGAAACATTCAGTACTTC
CASSLGTGVGNIQYF
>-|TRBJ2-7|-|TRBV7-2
TGTGCCAGCAGCTCACCCATGATCTACGAGCAGTACTTC
CASSSPMIYEQYF
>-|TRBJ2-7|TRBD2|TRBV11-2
TGTGCCAGCAGCCGGGGGGGAAGGACCTACGAGCAGTACTTC
CASSRGGRTYEQYF
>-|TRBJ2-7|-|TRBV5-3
TGTGCCAGAAGCCGGCTGAACGGAGCTTTCGAGCAGTACTTC
CARSRLNGAFEQYF
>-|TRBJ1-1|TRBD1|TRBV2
TGTGCCAGCAATCAACAGGGGGGTCAAACTGAAGCTTTCTTT
CASNQQGGQTEAFF
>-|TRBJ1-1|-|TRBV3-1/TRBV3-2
TGTGCCAGCAGCCGAAAAGGACAGAGGAACACTGAAGCTTTCTTT
CASSRKGQRNTEAFF
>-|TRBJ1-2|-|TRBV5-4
TGTGCCAGCAGACAGCTCGACACGGTTGTCGGCTACACCTTC
CASRQLDTVVGYTF
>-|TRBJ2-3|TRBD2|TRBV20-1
TGCAGTGCTAGTACTAGCGGGGGAACCACAGATACGCAGTATTTT
CSASTSGGTTDTQYF
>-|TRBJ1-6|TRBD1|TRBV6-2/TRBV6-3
TGTGCCAGCAGTTACTCTCAGGGGGCCGGATCACCCCTCCACTTT
CASSYSQGAGSPLHF
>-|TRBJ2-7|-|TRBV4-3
TGCGCCAGCAGCCAAGCTTTCGAGTACGAGCAGTACTTC
CASSQAFEYEQYF
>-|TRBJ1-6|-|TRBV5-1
TGCGCCAGCAGCTTGGACGGCAGGGGAGGTTCACCCCTCCACTTT
CASSLDGRGGSPLHF
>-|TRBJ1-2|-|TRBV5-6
TGTGCCAGCACCCGCGGGGGTTATGGCTACACCTTC
CASTRGGYGYTF
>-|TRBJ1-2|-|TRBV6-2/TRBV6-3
TGTGCCAGCAGTTTAAGCTCAAACTATGGCTACACCTTC
CASSLSSNYGYTF
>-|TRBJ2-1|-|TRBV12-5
TGTGCTAGTGGTCCCGAAAATGAGCAGTTCTTC
CASGPENEQFF
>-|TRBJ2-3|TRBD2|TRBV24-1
TGTGCCACCAGTGACCCAAAGGGACTAGCGGGGGACACAGATACGCAGTATTTT
CATSDPKGLAGDTDTQYF
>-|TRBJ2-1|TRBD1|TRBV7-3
TGTGCCAGCAGCTTTGGAGATAGGGACAGGGTTGTTCCCTACAATGAGCAGTTCTTC
CASSFGDRDRVVPYNEQFF
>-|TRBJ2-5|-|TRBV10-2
TGCGCCAGCAGTGAGTCGGTACAGCGTCAAGAGACCCAGTACTTC
CASSESVQRQETQYF
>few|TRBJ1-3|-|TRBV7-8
TGTGCCAGCAGCTTAGCCCCAAGTGGAAACACCATATATTTT
CASSLAPSGNTIYF
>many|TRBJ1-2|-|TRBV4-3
TGCGCCAGCAGCCAAGATTTAAGCCCCTATGGCTACACCTTC
CASSQDLSPYGYTF
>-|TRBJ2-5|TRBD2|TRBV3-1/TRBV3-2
TGTGCCAGCAGCCCGACTAGCGGGAGGGACCAAGAGACCCAGTACTTC
CASSPTSGRDQETQYF
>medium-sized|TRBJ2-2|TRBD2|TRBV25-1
TGTGCCAGCAGTGAGGGTTCTAGCGGCACCGGGGAGCTGTTTTTT
CASSEGSSGTGELFF
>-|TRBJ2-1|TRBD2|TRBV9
TGTGCCAGCAGCGGCGTAGCGGGAGGGTCCTACAATGAGCAGTTCTTC
CASSGVAGGSYNEQFF
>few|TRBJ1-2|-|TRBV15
TGTGCCACCAGCAGAGCTCGGGCCAGCACCTATGGCTACACCTTC
CATSRARASTYGYTF
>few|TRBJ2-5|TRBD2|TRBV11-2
TGTGCCAGCAGCTCCTTGATGGGACTAGCGGAAGAGACCCAGTACTTC
CASSSLMGLAEETQYF
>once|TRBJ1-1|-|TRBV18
TGTGCCAGCTCGTCCCAGCCGGGTGAAGCTTTCTTT
CASSSQPGEAFF